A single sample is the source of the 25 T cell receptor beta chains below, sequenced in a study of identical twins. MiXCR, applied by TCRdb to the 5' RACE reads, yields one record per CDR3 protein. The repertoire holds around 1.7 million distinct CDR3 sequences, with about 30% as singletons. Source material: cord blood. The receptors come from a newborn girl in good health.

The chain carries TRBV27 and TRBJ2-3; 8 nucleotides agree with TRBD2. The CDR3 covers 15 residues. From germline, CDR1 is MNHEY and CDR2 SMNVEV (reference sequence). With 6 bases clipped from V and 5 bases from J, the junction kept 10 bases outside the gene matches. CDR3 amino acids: CASRTGAGVRDTQYF. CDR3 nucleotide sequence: TGTGCCAGCAGGACCGGAGCGGGAGTGAGAGATACGCAGTATTTT.

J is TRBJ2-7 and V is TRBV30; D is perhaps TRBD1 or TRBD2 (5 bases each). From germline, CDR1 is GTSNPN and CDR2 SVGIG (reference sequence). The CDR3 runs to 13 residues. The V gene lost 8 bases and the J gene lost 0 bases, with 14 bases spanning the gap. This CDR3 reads CAGGRFSSYEQYF. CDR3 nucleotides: TGTGCCGGGGGAAGATTTAGCTCCTACGAGCAGTACTTC.

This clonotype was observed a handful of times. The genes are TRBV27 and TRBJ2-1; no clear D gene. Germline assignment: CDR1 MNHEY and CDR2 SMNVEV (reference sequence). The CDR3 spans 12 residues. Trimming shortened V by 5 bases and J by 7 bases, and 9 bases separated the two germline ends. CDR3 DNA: TGTGCCAGCAGTCGCATCCAGAATGAGCAGTTCTTC. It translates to CASSRIQNEQFF.

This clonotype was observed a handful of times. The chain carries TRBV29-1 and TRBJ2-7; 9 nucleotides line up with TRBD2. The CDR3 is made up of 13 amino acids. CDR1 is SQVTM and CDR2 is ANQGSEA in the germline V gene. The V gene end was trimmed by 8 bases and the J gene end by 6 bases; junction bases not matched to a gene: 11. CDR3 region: CSCGASGVSEQYF. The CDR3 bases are TGCAGCTGCGGGGCTAGCGGGGTAAGCGAGCAGTACTTC.

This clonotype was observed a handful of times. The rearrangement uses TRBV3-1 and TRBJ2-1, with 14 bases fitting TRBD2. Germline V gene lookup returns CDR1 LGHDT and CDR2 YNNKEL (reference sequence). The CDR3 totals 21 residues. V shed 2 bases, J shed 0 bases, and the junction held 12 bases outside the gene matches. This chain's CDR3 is CASSQFPGTSGGRSSYNEQFF. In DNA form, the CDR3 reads TGTGCCAGCAGCCAATTCCCCGGGACTAGCGGGGGCCGGAGCTCCTACAATGAGCAGTTCTTC.

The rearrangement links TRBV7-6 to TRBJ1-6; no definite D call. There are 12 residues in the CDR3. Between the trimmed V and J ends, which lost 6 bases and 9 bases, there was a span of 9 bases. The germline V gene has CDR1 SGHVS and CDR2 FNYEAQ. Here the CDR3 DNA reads TGTGCCAGCAGTTTGGGTCCTTCACCCCTCCACTTT. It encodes CASSLGPSPLHF.

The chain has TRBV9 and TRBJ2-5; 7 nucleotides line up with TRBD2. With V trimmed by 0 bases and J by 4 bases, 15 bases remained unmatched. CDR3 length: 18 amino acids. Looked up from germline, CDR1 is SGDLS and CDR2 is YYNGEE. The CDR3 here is CASSVGTSERVIRETQYF. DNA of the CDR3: TGTGCCAGCAGCGTAGGAACTAGCGAGAGGGTAATTAGAGAGACCCAGTACTTC.

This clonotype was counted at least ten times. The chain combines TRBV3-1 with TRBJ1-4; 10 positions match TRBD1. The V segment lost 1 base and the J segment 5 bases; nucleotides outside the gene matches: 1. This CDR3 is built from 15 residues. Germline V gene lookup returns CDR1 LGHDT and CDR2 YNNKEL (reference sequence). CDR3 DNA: TGTGCCAGCAGCCAAGGGACAGGGGGGAATGAAAAACTGTTTTTT. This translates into CASSQGTGGNEKLFF.

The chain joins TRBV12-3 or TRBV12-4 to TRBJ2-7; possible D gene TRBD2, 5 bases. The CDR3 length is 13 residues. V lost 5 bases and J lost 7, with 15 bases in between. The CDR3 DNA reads TGTGCCAGCAGTCCGGAGGCGTTGGATGAGCAGTACTTC. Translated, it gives CASSPEALDEQYF.

The CDR3 spells CASSPAAGAGTEAFF. The CDR3 nucleotides are TGTGCCAGTAGTCCCGCGGCGGGGGCGGGCACTGAAGCTTTCTTT. The V and J genes are TRBV19 and TRBJ1-1; D is possibly TRBD1 (6 bases). This CDR3 is 15 amino acids long. V was clipped by 5 bases and J by 4 bases, with 17 bases between them. CDR1 is LNHDA, CDR2 SQIVND, per germline (reference sequence). The whole variable domain, filled in from reference TRBV19 and TRBJ1-1, reads DGGITQSPKYLFRKEGQNVTLSCEQNLNHDAMYWYRQDPGQGLRLIYYSQIVNDFQKGDIAEGYSVSREKKESFPLTVTSAQKNPTAFYLCASSPAAGAGTEAFFGQGTRLTVV.

The CDR3 nucleotides read TGTGCCAGCAGTGGGCGGGGGCGGGCTGAAGCTTTCTTT. Protein product: CASSGRGRAEAFF. The rearrangement links TRBV27 to TRBJ1-1, with a tentative D call TRBD1 (6 bases). CDR1 and CDR2 (germline): MNHEY, SMNVEV (reference sequence). V was shortened by 5 bases and J by 6 bases, with 13 bases between the two germline ends. The CDR3 length is 13 residues.

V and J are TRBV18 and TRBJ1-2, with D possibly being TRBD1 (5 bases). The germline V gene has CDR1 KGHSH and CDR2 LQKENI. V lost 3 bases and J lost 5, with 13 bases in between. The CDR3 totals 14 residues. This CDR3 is CASSPEGSGYGYTF. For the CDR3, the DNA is TGTGCCAGCTCACCGGAGGGGTCGGGGTATGGCTACACCTTC.

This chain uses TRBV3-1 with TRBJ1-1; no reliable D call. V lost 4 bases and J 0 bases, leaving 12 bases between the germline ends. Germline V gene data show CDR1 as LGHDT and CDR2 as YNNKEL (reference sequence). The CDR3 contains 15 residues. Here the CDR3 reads CASSRREGMNTEAFF. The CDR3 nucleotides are TGTGCCAGCAGCCGAAGGGAGGGCATGAACACTGAAGCTTTCTTT.

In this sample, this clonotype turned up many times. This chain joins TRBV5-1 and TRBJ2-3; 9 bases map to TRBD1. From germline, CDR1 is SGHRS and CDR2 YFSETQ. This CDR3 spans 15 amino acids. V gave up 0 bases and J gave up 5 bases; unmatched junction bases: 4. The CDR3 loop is CASSLGTGDGDTQYF. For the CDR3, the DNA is TGCGCCAGCAGCTTGGGGACAGGGGATGGAGATACGCAGTATTTT.

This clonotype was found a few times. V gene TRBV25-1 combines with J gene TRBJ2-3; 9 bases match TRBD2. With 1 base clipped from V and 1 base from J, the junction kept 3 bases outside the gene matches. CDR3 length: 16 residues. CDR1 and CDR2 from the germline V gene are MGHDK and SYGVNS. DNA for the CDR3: TGTGCCAGCAGTGAATGGGGCGGGAGGGGCACAGATACGCAGTATTTT. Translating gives CASSEWGGRGTDTQYF.

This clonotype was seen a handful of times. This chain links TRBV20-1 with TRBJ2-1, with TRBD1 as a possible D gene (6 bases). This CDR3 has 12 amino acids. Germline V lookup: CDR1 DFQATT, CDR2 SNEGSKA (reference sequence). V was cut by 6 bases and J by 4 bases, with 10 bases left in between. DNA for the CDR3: TGCAGTGCCGCAGACAGGTACAATGAGCAGTTCTTC. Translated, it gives CSAADRYNEQFF.

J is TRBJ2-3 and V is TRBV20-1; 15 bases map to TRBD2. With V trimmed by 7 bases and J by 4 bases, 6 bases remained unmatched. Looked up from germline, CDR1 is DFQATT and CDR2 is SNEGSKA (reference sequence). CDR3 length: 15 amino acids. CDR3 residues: CSVRGLAGGADTQYF. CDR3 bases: TGCAGTGTCAGAGGACTAGCGGGAGGGGCAGATACGCAGTATTTT.

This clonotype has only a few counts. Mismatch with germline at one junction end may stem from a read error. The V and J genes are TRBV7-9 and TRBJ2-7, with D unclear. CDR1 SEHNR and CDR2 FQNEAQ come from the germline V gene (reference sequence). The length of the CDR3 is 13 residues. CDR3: CSSSFLLRNEQYF. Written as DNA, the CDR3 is TGTTCCAGCAGCTTCCTGCTAAGGAACGAGCAGTACTTC.

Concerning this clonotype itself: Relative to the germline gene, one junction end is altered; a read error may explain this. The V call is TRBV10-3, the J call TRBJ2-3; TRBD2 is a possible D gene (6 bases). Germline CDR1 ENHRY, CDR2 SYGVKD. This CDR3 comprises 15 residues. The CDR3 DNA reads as TGTGCCTTCAGTGAGGGGCTAGCGCAGACAGATACGCAGTATTTT. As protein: CAFSEGLAQTDTQYF.

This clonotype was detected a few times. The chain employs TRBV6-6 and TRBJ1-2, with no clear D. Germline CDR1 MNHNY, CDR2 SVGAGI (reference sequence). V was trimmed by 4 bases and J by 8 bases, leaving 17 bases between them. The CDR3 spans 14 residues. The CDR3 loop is CASSFEGSFMGYTF. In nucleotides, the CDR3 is TGTGCCAGCAGTTTTGAGGGCAGCTTCATGGGCTACACCTTC.

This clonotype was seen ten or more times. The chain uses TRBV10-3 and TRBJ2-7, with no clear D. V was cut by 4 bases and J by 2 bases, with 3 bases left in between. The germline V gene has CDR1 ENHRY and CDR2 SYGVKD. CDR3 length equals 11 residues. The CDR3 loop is CAISGTYEQYF. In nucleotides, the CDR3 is TGTGCCATCAGTGGGACCTACGAGCAGTACTTC.

The CDR3 coding sequence is TGTGCCAGCAGTGAACCCCCCCGCTCACTAGCGGGGGGGCCAGATACGCAGTATTTT. Its translation is CASSEPPRSLAGGPDTQYF. The chain recombines TRBV25-1 with TRBJ2-3; 13 bases are shared with TRBD2. V lost 2 bases and J lost 4; bases outside the gene matches: 12. The CDR3 has 19 amino acids. Germline assignment: CDR1 MGHDK and CDR2 SYGVNS.

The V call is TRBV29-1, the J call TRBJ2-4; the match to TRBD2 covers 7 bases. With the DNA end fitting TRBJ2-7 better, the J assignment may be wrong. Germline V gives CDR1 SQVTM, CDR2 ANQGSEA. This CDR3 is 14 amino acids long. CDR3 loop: CSVVPPGRAYEQYF. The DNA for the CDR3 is TGCAGCGTTGTCCCCCCAGGGAGGGCCTACGAGCAGTACTTC.

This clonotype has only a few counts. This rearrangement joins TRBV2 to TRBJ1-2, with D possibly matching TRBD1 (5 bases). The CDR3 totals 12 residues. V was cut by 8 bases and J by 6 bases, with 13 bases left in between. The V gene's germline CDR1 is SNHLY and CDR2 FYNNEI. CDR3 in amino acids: CASGDVRNGYTF. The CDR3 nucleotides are TGTGCCAGCGGGGACGTGAGAAATGGCTACACCTTC.

CDR3 residues: CASSDRGYCNQPQHF. CDR3 DNA: TGTGCCAGCAGTGACAGGGGGTATTGCAATCAGCCCCAGCATTTT. The rearrangement uses TRBV2 and TRBJ1-5, with 7 bases fitting TRBD1. The germline CDR1 and CDR2 sequences are SNHLY and FYNNEI. V was pared by 3 bases and J by 2 bases, with 4 bases of the junction left unmatched. The CDR3 totals 15 residues.